The sequence of this TCR beta chain was determined in a study of blood T cell repertoires in COVID-19 (TCRdb year 2020). About the study as a whole: Samples covering the acute and convalescent phases of COVID-19 were provided by collaborators in the United States, Italy and Spain. Samples came from the ongoing ImmuneRACE study (first 160 participants) plus 1,254 subjects from 6 global collaborators. Sample metadata almost always included a de-identified subject ID, COVID-19 status, age in years and sex. The prospective study material was composed of cDNA or gDNA derived from T cells, B-cell-depleted T cells, or PBMCs. Deeply sampled blood TCRbeta repertoires from subjects exposed to, actively infected with, or recovered from COVID-19 were included in the dataset. The repertoires were released in a freely available public database intended as a resource for research on the immune response to SARS-CoV-2. Where available, HLA class I and class II types were obtained from metadata supplied by the sample provider rather than from assay-based typing.

Whole blood was collected in K2EDTA tubes by collaborating institutions according to the institutions' own protocols. For TCRbeta analysis, collaborators shipped samples as frozen whole blood, isolated PBMCs, or DNA extracted from either of those sample types. The immunoSEQ Assay, a bias-controlled multiplex PCR, was used to amplify TCRbeta CDR3 regions from genomic DNA. The source study handled its data this way. The number of nucleated cells in each sample was estimated by amplification of reference gene primers within the assay. Sequence reads were collapsed and filtered to measure the absolute abundance of every unique TCRbeta CDR3 rearrangement. For each sample, productive Simpson clonality was calculated as the square root of Simpson's diversity index over productive rearrangements. TCRdb took this table from immuneACCESS and kept in-frame rearrangements with V and J called. Such tables lack part of the clones; where checked against another copy, unresolved V genes explain under half of the gap, and the rest is unexplained. The V and J calls and clone size come from that table; D and trimming were worked out from the DNA. The sample profile shows fewer than 85,000 clones; 82% of them were found once. Together, the top ten hold more than 4% of the sample.

Points the paper makes about the study in general: The quantity of clinical and demographic metadata differed by source and by participant and was supplied without curation.

CDR1 and CDR2 were assigned from the germline V gene (reference sequence) as SGHNT and YYREEE. V and J are truncated by 6 bases and 7 bases respectively, leaving an intervening sequence of 14 bases. From the cysteine through the phenylalanine, the CDR3 covers 14 amino acids. Here the CDR3 DNA is all that survives: 42 bases in frame from base 1. For this clone: Its recognized antigen is unknown. The input lacks base qualities; no much larger clone sits a single base away.

The chain is made from TRBV5-4 and TRBJ1-6; the D region possibly corresponds to TRBD1 (5 bases align). Sample: peripheral blood. This TCR came from a woman aged 55-70 years with acute or convalescent COVID-19. The CDR3 region reads CASKDVGRNSPLHF. The nucleotides are TGTGCCAGCAAGGATGTGGGGCGGAATTCACCCCTCCACTTT.